Listed below are T cell receptor beta chains from one sample, sequenced in a study of blood T cells in healthy people across ages. MiXCR, run by TCRdb on the 5' RACE reads, gives a single entry per CDR3 protein. The repertoire holds 500,000 to 650,000 distinct CDR3 sequences, with about 26% as singletons. These same records also appear under a second study, on T cells of mothers and their children.

What was sequenced was blood. The origin of the receptors is a boy younger than 10 in good health. CDR3s include the opening cysteine and the closing phenylalanine or tryptophan. D genes are given only for firm matches. Part of the rows lack a size; the others show once, few, many or a class for expanded clones.

J gene	V gene	clone size	D gene	CDR3 DNA	CDR3 protein
TRBJ1-1	TRBV11-2	-	-	TGTGCCAGCAGCTTAGATGGGCTCACTGAAGCTTTCTTT	CASSLDGLTEAFF
TRBJ2-1	TRBV15	-	-	TGTGCCACCAACCAATTTCGGGAGTCCTACAATGAGCAGTTCTTC	CATNQFRESYNEQFF
TRBJ2-7	TRBV20-1	many	-	TGCAGTGCTTTGGACAGGGCCAAGACTAGCGGCTACGAGCAGTACTTC	CSALDRAKTSGYEQYF
TRBJ2-3	TRBV29-1	-	TRBD2	TGCAGCGTTGAGGGAGGGCCAGCGGATGCGCAGTATTTT	CSVEGGPADAQYF
TRBJ1-1	TRBV10-3	-	-	TGTGCCATCAGTGAGCCCTGCAACACTGAAGCTTTCTTT	CAISEPCNTEAFF
TRBJ2-7	TRBV12-3/TRBV12-4	-	TRBD2	TGTGCCAGCCAAATAGGACCTGGGGGGGGATCCTACGAGCAGTACTTC	CASQIGPGGGSYEQYF
TRBJ2-1	TRBV27	-	TRBD2	TGTGCCAGCAGTTTAGGGGCGGGGGTCGGGTACAATGAGCAGTTCTTC	CASSLGAGVGYNEQFF
TRBJ2-4	TRBV6-2/TRBV6-3	-	TRBD1	TGTGCCAGCAGTCGGACAGGGGAAAACATTCAGTACTTC	CASSRTGENIQYF
TRBJ2-2	TRBV4-3	-	TRBD2	TGCGCCAGCAGCCAAGAGGGCGCGGGAGCGGACACCGGGGACCTGTTTTTT	CASSQEGAGADTGDLFF
TRBJ2-6	TRBV2	-	-	TGTGCCAGCAGCCGACAGCACTTCGTAGCCAACGTCCTGACTTTC	CASSRQHFVANVLTF
TRBJ2-7	TRBV6-5	-	-	TGTGCCAGCAGTTACAGGGGTTTGGACGAGCAGTACTTC	CASSYRGLDEQYF
TRBJ2-6	TRBV2	-	-	TGTGCCAGCAGTGTGTTGGGGGCTGGGGCCAACGTCCTGACTTTC	CASSVLGAGANVLTF
TRBJ2-6	TRBV3-1	few	-	TGTGCCAGCAGCCAATTAGGTCAGGAGGGGGCCAACGTCCTGACTTTC	CASSQLGQEGANVLTF
TRBJ2-3	TRBV29-1	-	-	TGCAGCGTTGAAAAGTCGGGGCAGGGATTTTTAGATACGCAGTATTTT	CSVEKSGQGFLDTQYF
TRBJ1-2	TRBV20-1	few	-	TGCAGTGCTAGGTCGGGGGGCCGCGGCTACACCTTC	CSARSGGRGYTF
TRBJ2-1	TRBV20-1	few	-	TGCAGTGCCCGGAGGGCCTCTACCTACAATGAGCAGTTCTTC	CSARRASTYNEQFF
TRBJ1-1	TRBV12-3/TRBV12-4	few	-	TGTGCCAGCAGGGCGGGCAGCCGTAACACTGAAGCTTTCTTT	CASRAGSRNTEAFF
TRBJ2-7	TRBV10-3	-	-	TGTGCCATCAGTGAACAGGGCTACGAGCAGTACTTC	CAISEQGYEQYF
TRBJ2-5	TRBV6-6	many	TRBD2	TGTGCCAGCAGTTACTCGCAGGGACTAGCGGGGGGTGTGGTCCAAGAGACCCAGTACTTC	CASSYSQGLAGGVVQETQYF
TRBJ2-2	TRBV5-1	-	TRBD2	TGCGCCAGCACTCCAGCGGGAGGCACCGGGGAGCTGTTTTTT	CASTPAGGTGELFF
TRBJ1-1	TRBV6-1	-	TRBD1	TGTGCCAGCAGTGGATGGACAGGGTCTGCCACTAAAGCTTTCTTT	CASSGWTGSATKAFF
TRBJ2-3	TRBV5-6	-	TRBD2	TGTGCCAGCAGCTTGGTGCGGGAGCGGGGGGATACGCAGTATTTT	CASSLVRERGDTQYF
TRBJ2-5	TRBV24-1	-	-	TGTGCCACCAGTGATCCGGGGGTCTCAGAGACCCAGTACTTC	CATSDPGVSETQYF
TRBJ1-2	TRBV29-1	-	-	TGCAGCGTCCCAACATCCACAGGTTCCTACGGCTACACCTTC	CSVPTSTGSYGYTF
TRBJ2-3	TRBV13	few	-	TGTGCCAGCAGCGTCCAGGGTACCCTTCGCACAGATACGCAGTATTTT	CASSVQGTLRTDTQYF
TRBJ2-5	TRBV20-1	-	-	TGCAGTGCTAGAGATGGAGGTTCAGAGACCCAGTACTTC	CSARDGGSETQYF
TRBJ2-7	TRBV29-1	-	-	TGCAGCGTTGAAGGGGAGAGAGCCCCGTCCTACGAACTCTACGAGCAGTACTTC	CSVEGERAPSYELYEQYF